This T cell receptor beta chain comes out of a study of sequential checkpoint blockade in melanoma. Overall study: After both sequences, patients received maintenance nivolumab.

The sample's treatment: randomized to nivolumab then ipilimumab (arm A) or the reverse (arm B). Live CD3+CD8+ CD19− CD56− cells were sorted from PBMCs. Clones were sequenced by immunoSEQ multiplex PCR, and TCRdb holds only the in-frame ones, with some missing. The sample lists under 45,000 clones, approximately 85% occurring once. The length of the CDR3 is 15 residues. Trimming cost V 1 base and J 9 bases; bases outside gene matches: 2. From germline, CDR1 is MRHNA and CDR2 SNTAGT. The chain joins TRBV6-4 to TRBJ1-6, with 11 bases aligning to TRBD1. The source is a human donor with melanoma. Source: CD8+ T cells sorted from blood (inferred from file names), taken from a patient given nivolumab and ipilimumab in sequence. CDR3 sequence reads: CASSDFGTGGSPLHF. Written as DNA, the CDR3 is TGTGCCAGCAGTGACTTCGGGACAGGGGGTTCACCCCTCCACTTT.